The 22 T cell receptor beta chains below all came from one sample that was sequenced in a study of technical replicates of blood from a handful of donors. Some clones are missing from TCRdb's copy, which holds only in-frame ones; the method was immunoSEQ multiplex PCR. The table includes 80,000 to 100,000 clones, roughly 96% detected once. The specimen was T cells isolated from PBMCs. Receptors were obtained from a human donor in good health.

The chain recombines TRBV10-2 with TRBJ1-5, with D maybe TRBD1 (6 bases). V was shortened by 6 bases and J by 6 bases, with 15 bases between the two germline ends. This CDR3 has 14 residues. CDR1 is WSHSY, CDR2 SAAADI, per germline. The CDR3 nucleotides read TGCGCCAGCAGCGCAAATACAGGGAGTCAGCCCCAGCATTTT. Translated, it gives CASSANTGSQPQHF.

The chain joins TRBV6-1 to TRBJ1-1; 8 bases are a match to TRBD1. The germline V gene encodes CDR1 MNHNS and CDR2 SASEGT. The CDR3 runs 14 residues. Germline trimming cut 2 bases from V and 5 bases from J; bases unmatched to any gene: 4. CDR3 amino acids: CASSEQGAQTEAFF. CDR3 DNA sequence: TGTGCCAGCAGTGAACAGGGGGCGCAAACTGAAGCTTTCTTT.

The genes are TRBV6-1 and TRBJ2-5, with TRBD1 as a possible D gene (6 bases). Germline CDR1 MNHNS, CDR2 SASEGT. Between the trimmed V and J ends, which lost 0 bases and 2 bases, there was a span of 13 bases. CDR3 length: 16 residues. CDR3 sequence: CASSEAPLGAQETQYF. Here the CDR3 DNA reads TGTGCCAGCAGTGAAGCGCCCCTGGGGGCACAAGAGACCCAGTACTTC.

CDR3 sequence: CASSSSSGGYNEQFF. CDR3 coding DNA: TGTGCCAGCAGCTCGTCTAGCGGGGGGTACAATGAGCAGTTCTTC. V usage is TRBV27 and J usage is TRBJ2-1, with 11 bases matching TRBD2. Looked up from germline, CDR1 is MNHEY and CDR2 is SMNVEV (reference sequence). V lost 6 bases to trimming and J lost 4 bases; unmatched junction nucleotides: 5. CDR3 length equals 15 residues.

The CDR3 DNA reads TGTGCCAGCAGCACTAGACCGGGGTTTGGATTCTTC. Its protein product is CASSTRPGFGFF. The chain combines TRBV21-1 with TRBJ2-1; the table gives TRBD2 as D, unverified against the DNA. TRBV21-1 is shown as a pseudogene. The CDR3 covers 12 residues.

The chain uses TRBV6-1 and TRBJ2-7, with D unclear. This CDR3 spans 14 amino acids. Trimming stripped 1 base from V and 2 bases from J, with 9 bases between. Germline assignment: CDR1 MNHNS and CDR2 SASEGT. The CDR3 loop is CASSEGAPTYEQYF. The CDR3 region has the DNA TGTGCCAGCAGTGAAGGGGCACCTACCTACGAGCAGTACTTC.

The DNA for the CDR3 is TGTGCCATCAGTGAGTCGACGGGGGTTAACAATGAGCAGTTCTTC. It is translated as CAISESTGVNNEQFF. This sequence joins TRBV10-3 and TRBJ2-1; D is perhaps TRBD2 (6 bases). V gave up 0 bases and J gave up 5 bases, with 11 bases separating them. The CDR3 runs 15 residues. Per the germline V gene, CDR1 is ENHRY and CDR2 is SYGVKD.

This rearrangement joins TRBV19 to TRBJ1-5, with TRBD1 identical over 9 bases. This CDR3 is built from 15 residues. Germline trimming cut 6 bases from V and 4 bases from J; bases unmatched to any gene: 7. Germline V gene sequence: CDR1 LNHDA, CDR2 SQIVND (reference sequence). CDR3: CASSTGTGNNQPQHF. CDR3 nucleotides: TGTGCCAGTAGCACCGGGACAGGGAATAATCAGCCCCAGCATTTT.

This clone was seen once. The V gene is TRBV5-6, the J gene TRBJ2-7; maybe TRBD1 (5 bases). The germline gives CDR1 SGHDT, CDR2 YYEEEE. V gave up 0 bases and J gave up 6 bases, with 16 bases separating them. CDR3 size: 15 residues. Here the CDR3 reads CASSLGPGSGGEQYF. The DNA for the CDR3 is TGTGCCAGCAGCTTGGGCCCAGGGTCCGGTGGCGAGCAGTACTTC.

The count of this clone is one. This rearrangement joins TRBV20-1 to TRBJ2-4; 7 bases match TRBD1. The CDR3 runs to 11 residues. After removal of 0 bases from V and 13 bases from J, the junction contained 3 bases not matched to a gene. CDR1 is DFQATT and CDR2 is SNEGSKA in the germline V gene (reference sequence). In DNA, the CDR3 is TGCAGTGCTAGAGATGGCAGGGGGCAGTACTTC. This codes for CSARDGRGQYF.

The genes are TRBV4-1 and TRBJ1-4; TRBD1 matches at 11 bases. The V gene end was trimmed by 4 bases and the J gene end by 2 bases; junction bases not matched to a gene: 0. CDR1 and CDR2 (germline): MGHRA, YSYEKL. CDR3 length: 15 residues. This CDR3 reads CASSRTGGTNEKLFF. DNA for the CDR3: TGCGCCAGCAGCCGGACAGGGGGCACTAATGAAAAACTGTTTTTT.

The chain carries TRBV19 and TRBJ2-2, with 8 nucleotides matching TRBD2. This CDR3 is built from 15 residues. V shed 9 bases and J 3 bases; nucleotides not matched to a gene: 9. Looked up from germline, CDR1 is LNHDA and CDR2 is SQIVND (reference sequence). CDR3 sequence (DNA): TGTGCCAGCCGGGTACTAGCGGAATACACCGGGGAGCTGTTTTTT. Protein: CASRVLAEYTGELFF.

This chain connects TRBV5-1 to TRBJ1-2; maybe TRBD1 (6 bases). CDR1 is SGHRS and CDR2 is YFSETQ in the germline V gene. The CDR3 covers 15 residues. V shed 0 bases and J shed 7 bases, with 16 bases lying between them. Here the CDR3 reads CASSLEQGLVGGYTF. CDR3 sequence (DNA): TGCGCCAGCAGCTTGGAACAGGGCTTGGTGGGTGGCTACACCTTC.

This clone was seen just once. The chain uses TRBV9 and TRBJ2-3; TRBD2 agrees at 7 bases. V lost 3 bases, J lost 0 bases, and 4 bases stayed unmatched. This CDR3 region has 15 residues. Germline V lookup: CDR1 SGDLS, CDR2 YYNGEE. The CDR3 loop is CASSESGGSTDTQYF. CDR3 sequence (DNA): TGTGCCAGCAGCGAATCGGGAGGTAGCACAGATACGCAGTATTTT.

The rearrangement uses TRBV5-1 and TRBJ1-2; D is uncertain. Trimming took 3 bases from V and 3 from J, leaving 3 bases between them. The V gene's germline CDR1 is SGHRS and CDR2 YFSETQ. This CDR3 contains 11 residues. CDR3 DNA: TGCGCCAGCAGCTCAGACTATGGCTACACCTTC. It translates to CASSSDYGYTF.

The chain has TRBV7-6 and TRBJ1-1; D ambiguous. There are 14 residues in the CDR3. The germline V gene has CDR1 SGHVS and CDR2 FNYEAQ. V was cut by 1 base and J by 1 base, with 7 bases left in between. CDR3 in amino acids: CASSLVPGNTEAFF. CDR3 coding DNA: TGTGCCAGCAGCTTAGTGCCGGGGAACACTGAAGCTTTCTTT.

The CDR3: CASSLYPANYGYTF. Written as DNA, the CDR3 is TGTGCCAGCAGTTTATATCCAGCTAACTATGGCTACACCTTC. The rearrangement uses TRBV27 and TRBJ1-2; D call uncertain. The CDR3 runs 14 residues. Trimming pared 1 base from V and 0 bases from J, leaving 6 bases between. CDR1 is MNHEY and CDR2 is SMNVEV in the germline V gene (reference sequence).

The V and J genes are TRBV6-4 and TRBJ2-4; 7 nucleotides match TRBD1. CDR1 is MRHNA, CDR2 SNTAGT, per germline. J gave up 2 bases and V 7 bases, and 17 bases lay outside the gene matches. The CDR3 covers 18 residues. CDR3 coding DNA: TGTGCCAGCACCACTGCGGGTACAGGGGCCTGGACCAAAAACATTCAGTACTTC. Translating it yields CASTTAGTGAWTKNIQYF.

The chain combines TRBV18 with TRBJ1-4; D ambiguous. This CDR3 contains 14 residues. Trimming took off 3 bases at V and 3 bases at J, with 8 bases between the two ends. The germline V gene has CDR1 KGHSH and CDR2 LQKENI. CDR3 sequence reads: CASSPGNPNEKLFF. Here the CDR3 DNA reads TGTGCCAGCTCACCCGGGAACCCTAATGAAAAACTGTTTTTT.

This chain links TRBV28 with TRBJ2-7, with 8 positions matching TRBD2. The trim removed 7 bases at V and 0 bases at J, leaving 17 bases unmatched. From germline, CDR1 is MDHEN and CDR2 SYDVKM. The CDR3 loop spans 18 amino acids. DNA for the CDR3: TGTGCCAGCACCCTAGGGGGGTGGACTAGCCTTAGCTCCTACGAGCAGTACTTC. Translating it yields CASTLGGWTSLSSYEQYF.

The chain links TRBV18 to TRBJ2-7; D is undetermined. Germline V CDR1 and CDR2: KGHSH, LQKENI. V lost 3 bases and J lost 2, with 5 bases in between. The CDR3 length is 12 residues. In DNA form, the CDR3 reads TGTGCCAGCTCACCCCTAACCTACGAGCAGTACTTC. The encoded protein is CASSPLTYEQYF.

V gene TRBV2 combines with J gene TRBJ2-7; D not resolved. V lost 2 bases and J lost 0, with 8 bases in between. Germline V gives CDR1 SNHLY, CDR2 FYNNEI. There are 14 residues in the CDR3. CDR3 loop: CASSEFLSSYEQYF. In DNA, the CDR3 is TGTGCCAGCAGTGAATTTCTAAGCTCCTACGAGCAGTACTTC.